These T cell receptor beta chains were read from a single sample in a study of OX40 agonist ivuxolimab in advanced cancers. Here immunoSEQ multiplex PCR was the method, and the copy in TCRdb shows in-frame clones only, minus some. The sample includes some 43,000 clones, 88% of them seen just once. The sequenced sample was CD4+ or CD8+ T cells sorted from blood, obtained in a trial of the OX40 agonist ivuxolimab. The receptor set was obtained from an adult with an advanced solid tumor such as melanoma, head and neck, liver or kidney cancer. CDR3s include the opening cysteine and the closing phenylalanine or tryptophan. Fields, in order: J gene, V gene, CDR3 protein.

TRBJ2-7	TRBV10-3	CATGQASSYEQYF
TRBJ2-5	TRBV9	CASSGGATLYQETQYF
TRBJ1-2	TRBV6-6	CASSRQPWDYGYTF
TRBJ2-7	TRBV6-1	CASSEWESSYEQYF
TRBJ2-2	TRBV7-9	CASSLANSGGANTGELFF
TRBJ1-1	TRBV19	CASRSDVRTNTEAFF
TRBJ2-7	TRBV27	CASSFNTGRHEQYF
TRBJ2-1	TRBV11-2	CASSLDPGGHFEQFF
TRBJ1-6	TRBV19	CASSARANSPLHF
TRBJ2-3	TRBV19	CASKPSTDTQYF
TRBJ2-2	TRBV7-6	CASSLGAVPTGELFF
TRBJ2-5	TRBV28	CASRTGQVETQYF
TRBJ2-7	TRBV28	CASSLSGTGGYEQYF
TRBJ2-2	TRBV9	CASSATGLDTGELFF
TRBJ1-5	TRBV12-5	CASGPPNSNQPQHF
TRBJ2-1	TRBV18	CASSPLDRGGNEQFF
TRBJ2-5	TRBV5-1	CASSLGPSQETQYF
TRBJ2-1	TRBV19	CASRGLAPNEQFF
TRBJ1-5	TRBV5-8	CASSLDGYSNQPQHF
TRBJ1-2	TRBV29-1	CSVSQLLANYGYTF
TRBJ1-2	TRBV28	CASSSRTTRGYGYTF
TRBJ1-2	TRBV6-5	CASSPAIRPGYTF
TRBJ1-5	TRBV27	CASSPGAYSNQPQHF
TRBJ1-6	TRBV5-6	CASSSSGYNSPLHF
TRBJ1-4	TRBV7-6	CASSLGPPRAGEKLFF
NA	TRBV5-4	CASSFGTSGRGEQYF
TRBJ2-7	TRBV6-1	CASSYRGEQYF
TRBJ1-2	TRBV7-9	CASSLVSLDSSNYGYTF
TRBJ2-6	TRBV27	CASSPSGRLSGANVLTF
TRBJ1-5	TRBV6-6	CASSYTLGNQPQHF
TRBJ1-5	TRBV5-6	CASSFWAGGAAQHF
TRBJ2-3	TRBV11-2	CASSLGGSDTQYF
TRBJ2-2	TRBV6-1	CASSTWQGELFF
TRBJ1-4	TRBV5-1	CASSPRDRDATNEKLFF
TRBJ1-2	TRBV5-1	CASSAGQSGYTF
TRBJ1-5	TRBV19	CATRTGGSGSNQPQHF
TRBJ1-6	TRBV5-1	CASSGQGGTYNSPLHF
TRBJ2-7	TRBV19	CASRDVRRDEQYF
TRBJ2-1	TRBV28	CASSSTLAVSSYNEQFF
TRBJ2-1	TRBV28	CASSPTAPINEQFF
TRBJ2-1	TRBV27	CASSLRAGGAYVEQFF
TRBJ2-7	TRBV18	CASSQPGTDYEQYF